This entry describes one TCR beta chain. No antigen is known for it. Vbeta (60) and Jbeta (13) primers were used in the PCR. Data came from immunoSEQ multiplex PCR; TCRdb stores just in-frame clones and leaves some out. The table has some 150,000 clones, about four fifths seen once. The data were taken from a study of cytomegalovirus exposure and HLA in healthy donors. Overall study: Membership in the Caucasian-associated ancestry cluster was found for around 81% of roughly 400 genotyped donors.

The CDR3 loop spans 18 amino acids. Per the germline V gene, CDR1 is LNHDA and CDR2 is SQIVND (reference sequence). Between the trimmed V and J ends, which lost 3 bases and 7 bases, there was a span of 25 bases. The study's findings and limits: The analysis excluded some indistinguishable V segments, including TRBV6-2 and TRBV6-3. The classifier, whose performance was assessed in both the original and validation cohorts, reportedly diagnosed cytomegalovirus status with high specificity and sensitivity. Sequencing depth roughly uniform across donors was assumed in presence/absence analyses.

V usage is TRBV19 and J usage is TRBJ2-1; tentatively, D is TRBD1 (5 bases). The sequencing input was PBMCs. The origin of this receptor is a woman under 30 in good health and CMV-seronegative. CDR3 sequence: CASSMAPGPKRSRNEQFF. The CDR3, as DNA: TGTGCCAGTAGTATGGCGCCAGGGCCTAAACGAAGTAGAAATGAGCAGTTCTTC.